The sequence of this T cell receptor beta chain was determined in a study of tumor T cells in aggressive B-cell lymphoma (TCRdb year 2017). The count of this clone is one. Its recognized antigen is unknown. Sequence at one end of the junction differs from germline and may be a read error. Library creation used the immunoSEQ multiplex PCR assay. TCRdb took over this immuneACCESS table, retaining in-frame rearrangements with V and J assigned. Such tables are incomplete; in checked studies, under half of the missing clones stem from an unresolved V gene, and the remainder is unexplained. The sample includes fewer than 6,500 clones, with around 79% observed a single time. Together, the top ten hold 7.4% of the sample. Taken from the germline V gene, the CDR1 and CDR2 loops are LGHNA and YSLEER. Including the terminal cysteine and phenylalanine, the CDR3 comprises 15 residues. This entry keeps only the CDR3 DNA: 45 bases, framed from base 1.

The chain is assembled from TRBV4-3 and TRBJ2-7; TRBD2 is a weak D gene call, 7 bases matching. The specimen sequenced was tumor tissue. The sequence came from an adult with diffuse large B cell lymphoma. For the CDR3, the sequence is CASRQVGGPIDEQYF. The DNA is TGCGCCAGCAGGCAAGTCGGGGGGCCTATTGACGAGCAGTACTTC.